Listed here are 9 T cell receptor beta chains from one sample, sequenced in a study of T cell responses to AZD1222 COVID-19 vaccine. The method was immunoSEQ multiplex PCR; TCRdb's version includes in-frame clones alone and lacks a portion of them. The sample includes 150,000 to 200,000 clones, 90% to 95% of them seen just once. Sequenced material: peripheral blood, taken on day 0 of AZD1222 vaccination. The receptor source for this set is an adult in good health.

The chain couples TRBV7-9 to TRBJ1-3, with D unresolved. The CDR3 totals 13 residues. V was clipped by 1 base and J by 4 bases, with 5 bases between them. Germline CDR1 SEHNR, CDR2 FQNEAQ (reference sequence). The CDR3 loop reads CASSLDGGNTIYF. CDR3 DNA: TGTGCCAGCAGCTTAGATGGAGGAAACACCATATATTTT.

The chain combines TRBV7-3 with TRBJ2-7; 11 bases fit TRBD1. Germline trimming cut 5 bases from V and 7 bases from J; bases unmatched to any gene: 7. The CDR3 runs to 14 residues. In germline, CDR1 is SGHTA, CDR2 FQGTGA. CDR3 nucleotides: TGTGCCAGCAGCCCGGGACAGGGGGTACGGGAGCAGTACTTC. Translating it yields CASSPGQGVREQYF. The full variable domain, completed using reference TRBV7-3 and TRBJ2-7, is GAGVSQTPSNKVTEKGKYVELRCDPISGHTALYWYRQSLGQGPEFLIYFQGTGAADDSGLPNDRFFAVRPEGSVSTLKIQRTERGDSAVYLCASSPGQGVREQYFGPGTRLTVT.

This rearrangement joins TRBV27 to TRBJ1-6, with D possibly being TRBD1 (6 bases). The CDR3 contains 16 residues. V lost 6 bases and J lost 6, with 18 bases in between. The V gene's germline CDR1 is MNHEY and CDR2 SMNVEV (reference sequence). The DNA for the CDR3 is TGTGCCAGCAGCTCCCGGGGGGCGGTTACTAATTCACCCCTCCACTTT. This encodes CASSSRGAVTNSPLHF.

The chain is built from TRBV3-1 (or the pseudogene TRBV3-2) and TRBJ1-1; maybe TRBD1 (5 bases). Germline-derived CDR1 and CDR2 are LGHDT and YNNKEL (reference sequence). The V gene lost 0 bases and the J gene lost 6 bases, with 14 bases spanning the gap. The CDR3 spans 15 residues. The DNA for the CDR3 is TGTGCCAGCAGCCAAGAGCGTTTAGGGGAACCTGAAGCTTTCTTT. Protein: CASSQERLGEPEAFF.

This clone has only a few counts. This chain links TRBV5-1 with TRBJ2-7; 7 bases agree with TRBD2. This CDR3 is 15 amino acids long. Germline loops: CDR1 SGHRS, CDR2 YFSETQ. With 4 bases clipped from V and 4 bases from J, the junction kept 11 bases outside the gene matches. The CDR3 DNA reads TGCGCCAGCAGCCTCGTGTGGGGGGGTGGATACGAGCAGTACTTC. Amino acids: CASSLVWGGGYEQYF.

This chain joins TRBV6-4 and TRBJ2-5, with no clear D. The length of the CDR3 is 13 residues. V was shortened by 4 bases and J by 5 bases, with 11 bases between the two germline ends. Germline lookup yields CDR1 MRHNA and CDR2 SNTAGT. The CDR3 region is CASSVSNGETQYF. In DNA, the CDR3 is TGTGCCAGCAGTGTCTCGAATGGGGAGACCCAGTACTTC.

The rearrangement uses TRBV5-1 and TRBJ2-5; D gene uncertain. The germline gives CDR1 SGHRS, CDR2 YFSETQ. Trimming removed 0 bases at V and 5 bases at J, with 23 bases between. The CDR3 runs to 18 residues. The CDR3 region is CASSLGLGRANSFETQYF. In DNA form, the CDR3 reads TGCGCCAGCAGCTTGGGACTCGGCCGTGCAAACTCTTTCGAGACCCAGTACTTC.

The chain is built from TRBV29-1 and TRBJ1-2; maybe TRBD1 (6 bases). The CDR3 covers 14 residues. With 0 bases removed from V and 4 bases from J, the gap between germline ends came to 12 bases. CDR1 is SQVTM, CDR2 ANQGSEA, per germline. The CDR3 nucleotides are TGCAGCGTTGAAGATCGGACAGACGTCTATGGCTACACCTTC. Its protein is CSVEDRTDVYGYTF.

The CDR3 bases are TGTGCCAGTACTCTAGCAGACACCGGGGAGCTGTTTTTT. This gives the protein CASTLADTGELFF. The rearrangement uses TRBV28 and TRBJ2-2, with D possibly TRBD2 on 5 matching bases. The V end lost 9 bases, the J end lost 3 bases, and 11 bases lay between the germline ends. Germline assignment: CDR1 MDHEN and CDR2 SYDVKM. The CDR3 is 13 amino acids.